Presented here are 26 T cell receptor beta chains from one specimen sequenced in a study of PD-1 blockade in classical Hodgkin lymphoma. Patients all relapsed after autologous stem cell transplantation, and there was variation in brentuximab vedotin exposure. The method was immunoSEQ multiplex PCR; TCRdb's version includes in-frame clones alone and lacks a portion of them. The repertoire holds tens of thousands of clones, with more than 90% as singletons. The source material was peripheral blood mononuclear cells (PBMCs), sampled at baseline. The source of these receptors is a human donor with classical Hodgkin lymphoma.

The chain has TRBV29-1 and TRBJ1-4; 8 bases agree with TRBD1. Germline V lookup: CDR1 SQVTM, CDR2 ANQGSEA. V lost 6 bases, J lost 2 bases, and 5 bases stayed unmatched. The CDR3 has 14 residues. In DNA, the CDR3 is TGCAGCGTCCGCGGGACAGGTACTAATGAAAAACTGTTTTTT. Encoded protein: CSVRGTGTNEKLFF.

The rearrangement links TRBV16 to TRBJ1-1; D not resolved. Deletions cut 0 bases from V and 2 bases from J, with 10 bases between. Germline lookup yields CDR1 KGHSY and CDR2 FQNENV. This CDR3 has 15 residues. For the CDR3, the DNA is TGTGCCAGCAGCCAATCAGGGAAGTTTAACACTGAAGCTTTCTTT. It translates to CASSQSGKFNTEAFF.

The chain links TRBV4-2 to TRBJ1-4; 10 bases fit TRBD1. Germline V lookup: CDR1 LGHNA, CDR2 YNFKEQ. V lost 4 bases to trimming and J lost 3 bases; unmatched junction nucleotides: 8. The CDR3 runs 17 residues. This CDR3 reads CASSPSTGGAANEKLFF. The DNA of the CDR3 is TGTGCCAGCAGCCCCTCGACAGGGGGCGCGGCTAATGAAAAACTGTTTTTT.

V usage is TRBV27 and J usage is TRBJ1-6, with D possibly matching TRBD1 (6 bases). Trimming removed 5 bases from V and 6 bases from J, with 11 bases in between. Germline V gene sequence: CDR1 MNHEY, CDR2 SMNVEV (reference sequence). There are 14 residues in the CDR3. In nucleotides, the CDR3 is TGTGCCAGCAGTGGCAGGGGCTCTAATTCACCCCTCCACTTT. This sequence encodes CASSGRGSNSPLHF.

The chain employs TRBV27 and TRBJ2-1; tentatively, D is TRBD2 (7 bases). The CDR3 is 17 amino acids. V lost 2 bases, J lost 3 bases, and 17 bases lay in between. The germline CDR1 and CDR2 sequences are MNHEY and SMNVEV (reference sequence). In DNA, the CDR3 is TGTGCCAGCAGTTTAGGAGGGGGGGGAGAGGGCTACAATGAGCAGTTCTTC. Translation: CASSLGGGGEGYNEQFF.

The rearrangement uses TRBV19 and TRBJ2-3, with 10 bases identical to TRBD1. Germline loops: CDR1 LNHDA, CDR2 SQIVND (reference sequence). J lost 10 bases, V lost 7 bases, and 20 bases had no gene match. The CDR3 spans 17 residues. In DNA, the CDR3 is TGTGCCAGTACCTCCCCGCCCGGGACAGGGGTGGATGGCGCGCAGTATTTT. Translating gives CASTSPPGTGVDGAQYF.

The gene calls are TRBV30 and TRBJ2-7; D gene ambiguous. The ends were cut back, 5 bases at V and 1 base at J, with 3 bases in the middle. The germline V gene encodes CDR1 GTSNPN and CDR2 SVGIG (reference sequence). The CDR3 extends over 10 amino acids. CDR3 amino acids: CAWGSYEQYF. The CDR3 DNA follows: TGTGCCTGGGGTTCCTACGAGCAGTACTTC.

The V call is TRBV7-3, the J call TRBJ2-1; 8 bases agree with TRBD2. V dropped 3 bases and J dropped 9; count of bases not matched to a gene: 1. There are 12 residues in the CDR3. CDR1 and CDR2 from the germline V gene are SGHTA and FQGTGA. In nucleotides, the CDR3 is TGTGCCAGCAGCTTTCGGGAGGGTGAGCAGTTCTTC. Translated, it gives CASSFREGEQFF.

V usage is TRBV6-1 and J usage is TRBJ1-1; 8 bases are a match to TRBD1. Germline V gives CDR1 MNHNS, CDR2 SASEGT. CDR3 size: 12 residues. Germline trimming cut 5 bases from V and 13 bases from J; bases unmatched to any gene: 9. The CDR3 DNA is TGTGCCAGCAGTCGACAGGGGAGAATTGTTTTCTTT. Its protein product is CASSRQGRIVFF.

The J gene is TRBJ2-7, the V gene TRBV18, with a weak D call TRBD2 (7 bases). V was trimmed by 1 base and J by 7 bases, leaving 11 bases between them. CDR3 length equals 13 residues. Germline assignment: CDR1 KGHSH and CDR2 LQKENI. The CDR3 is CASSPLGRGEQYF. CDR3 nucleotide sequence: TGTGCCAGCTCACCACTAGGGAGGGGGGAGCAGTACTTC.

The rearrangement uses TRBV5-1 and TRBJ2-7; D is perhaps TRBD1 or TRBD2 (6 bases each). V dropped 4 bases and J dropped 5 bases, with 22 bases sitting between them. This CDR3 comprises 16 residues. CDR1 SGHRS and CDR2 YFSETQ come from the germline V gene. The CDR3 spells CASSMRVRGGGNEQYF. In DNA, the CDR3 is TGCGCCAGCAGCATGCGTGTCAGGGGTGGAGGGAACGAGCAGTACTTC.

This rearrangement joins TRBV5-6 to TRBJ2-3, with D hard to call. Germline V gene lookup returns CDR1 SGHDT and CDR2 YYEEEE. V lost 2 bases to trimming and J lost 6 bases, with 13 bases between them. The CDR3 length is 14 residues. The CDR3 DNA reads as TGTGCCAGCAGCTTACCGACCCCGTCCGATACGCAGTATTTT. It codes for CASSLPTPSDTQYF. Using reference TRBV5-6 and TRBJ2-3 for the parts outside the CDR3, the full variable domain is DAGVTQSPTHLIKTRGQQVTLRCSPKSGHDTVSWYQQALGQGPQFIFQYYEEEERQRGNFPDRFSGHQFPNYSSELNVNALLLGDSALYLCASSLPTPSDTQYFGPGTRLTVL.

A single count supports this clone. This chain connects TRBV6-4 to TRBJ2-1; the D gene is possibly TRBD2 (6 bases). Trimming pared 0 bases from V and 9 bases from J, leaving 9 bases between. In germline, CDR1 is MRHNA, CDR2 SNTAGT. The CDR3 has 13 residues. CDR3 protein: CASSDSRGLEQFF. The CDR3 DNA sequence: TGTGCCAGCAGTGACTCGAGGGGACTTGAGCAGTTCTTC.

In nucleotides, the CDR3 is TGCGCCAGCAGCTTGGGCGCGGGAGGGCTAAGCGCGGGGAATGAGCAGTTCTTC. It encodes CASSLGAGGLSAGNEQFF. V is TRBV5-1 and J is TRBJ2-1; 9 nucleotides agree with TRBD2. Looked up from germline, CDR1 is SGHRS and CDR2 is YFSETQ. The CDR3 sequence is 18 residues long. V was pared by 0 bases and J by 7 bases, with 14 bases of the junction left unmatched.

The genes are TRBV7-9 and TRBJ2-5; a weak D match, TRBD2 (6 bases). The CDR3 is 14 residues long. The germline CDR1 and CDR2 sequences are SEHNR and FQNEAQ (reference sequence). V gave up 1 base and J gave up 5 bases, with 11 bases separating them. Here the CDR3 reads CASSLEEGLETQYF. The CDR3 nucleotides are TGTGCCAGCAGCTTAGAGGAGGGGTTGGAGACCCAGTACTTC. The full variable domain, in which reference TRBV7-9 and TRBJ2-5 provide the parts outside the CDR3, is DTGVSQNPRHKITKRGQNVTFRCDPISEHNRLYWYRQTLGQGPEFLTYFQNEAQLEKSRLLSDRFSAERPKGSFSTLEIQRTEQGDSAMYLCASSLEEGLETQYFGPGTRLLVL.

This clone was counted a few times. The chain links TRBV6-5 to TRBJ1-6; a weak D match, TRBD1 (5 bases). Trimming left V 6 bases short and J 10 bases short, with 16 bases between. Germline CDR1 MNHEY, CDR2 SVGAGI. The CDR3 contains 14 residues. The CDR3 nucleotides are TGTGCCAGCAGCCATACCGGGGCTGTGTCACCCCTCCACTTT. It translates to CASSHTGAVSPLHF.

The chain combines TRBV9 with TRBJ2-5; possible D gene TRBD2, 7 bases. The CDR3 contains 14 residues. From germline, CDR1 is SGDLS and CDR2 YYNGEE. V gave up 2 bases and J gave up 1 base, with 9 bases separating them. The CDR3 coding sequence is TGTGCCAGCAGCGTGGGAGGGGGCCAAGAGACCCAGTACTTC. It codes for CASSVGGGQETQYF.

The gene calls are TRBV18 and TRBJ1-5, with a weak D call TRBD1 (5 bases). The CDR3 contains 13 residues. Trimming stripped 2 bases from V and 9 bases from J, with 11 bases between. Looked up from germline, CDR1 is KGHSH and CDR2 is LQKENI. The CDR3 DNA is TGTGCCAGCTCACCAGAGGGGACCTGGCCCCAGCATTTT. This gives the protein CASSPEGTWPQHF. Based on the CDR3 plus reference TRBV18 and TRBJ1-5, the full variable domain is NAGVMQNPRHLVRRRGQEARLRCSPMKGHSHVYWYRQLPEEGLKFMVYLQKENIIDESGMPKERFSAEFPKEGPSILRIQQVVRGDSAAYFCASSPEGTWPQHFGDGTRLSIL.

The CDR3 spells CASRMTGGYNSPLHF. The CDR3 DNA is TGTGCCAGCAGGATGACAGGGGGCTATAATTCACCCCTCCACTTT. This chain joins TRBV27 and TRBJ1-6; TRBD1 matches at 9 bases. Trimming removed 6 bases from V and 3 bases from J; junction bases left unmatched: 3. The CDR3 totals 15 residues. CDR1 and CDR2 from the germline V gene are MNHEY and SMNVEV (reference sequence).

The chain joins TRBV5-4 to TRBJ2-7; D ambiguous. CDR1 and CDR2 (germline): SGHNT, YYREEE (reference sequence). V was trimmed by 2 bases and J by 0 bases, leaving 12 bases between them. This CDR3 has 15 residues. This CDR3 reads CASSLFAESSYEQYF. The CDR3 nucleotides are TGTGCCAGCAGCTTATTTGCCGAGAGCTCCTACGAGCAGTACTTC.

V gene TRBV4-1 combines with J gene TRBJ2-5; TRBD1 agrees at 11 bases. The length of the CDR3 is 16 residues. The ends lost 4 bases at V and 4 bases at J; junction bases unmatched: 8. Germline-derived CDR1 and CDR2 are MGHRA and YSYEKL. DNA of the CDR3: TGCGCCAGCAGCCGGACCGGGACAGGGGGTGGAGAGACCCAGTACTTC. It yields the protein CASSRTGTGGGETQYF.

This sequence joins TRBV11-3 and TRBJ1-1; D ambiguous. Looked up from germline, CDR1 is SGHNT and CDR2 is YENEEA. The CDR3 consists of 14 residues. Trimming left V 5 bases short and J 1 base short, with 11 bases between. CDR3 nucleotides: TGTGCCAGCAGCACCGGAGGAGGGAACACTGAAGCTTTCTTT. Encoded protein: CASSTGGGNTEAFF.

V usage is TRBV19 and J usage is TRBJ2-7; 12 positions agree with TRBD2. CDR1 and CDR2 (germline): LNHDA, SQIVND (reference sequence). This CDR3 has 17 residues. The V and J ends lost 8 bases and 1 base, in that order; junction bases with no gene match: 12. Written as DNA, the CDR3 is TGTGCCAGTGCGGTCGCTAGCGGGAGGGAGTGGTCCTACGAGCAGTACTTC. Its protein is CASAVASGREWSYEQYF.

This chain joins TRBV11-2 and TRBJ2-7, with 8 positions matching TRBD1. The junction had 6 bases not matched to a gene; V was cut back by 5 bases and J by 3 bases. Germline CDR1 SGHAT, CDR2 FQNNGV. CDR3 size: 14 residues. CDR3 sequence: CASSTTGVHYEQYF. In DNA, the CDR3 is TGTGCCAGCAGCACGACAGGGGTACACTACGAGCAGTACTTC.

V usage is TRBV18 and J usage is TRBJ2-2, with 8 bases fitting TRBD1. CDR3 length equals 16 residues. V dropped 1 base and J dropped 7; count of bases not matched to a gene: 8. Germline V gene sequence: CDR1 KGHSH, CDR2 LQKENI. CDR3 coding DNA: TGTGCCAGCTCACCACGACAGGGGACTTTCCGCGGGGAGCTGTTTTTT. This sequence encodes CASSPRQGTFRGELFF.

V and J are TRBV28 and TRBJ2-1; D tentatively reads TRBD1 or TRBD2 (5 bases each). The length of the CDR3 is 12 residues. V lost 11 bases and J 4 bases, leaving 12 bases between the germline ends. From germline, CDR1 is MDHEN and CDR2 SYDVKM. The chain's CDR3 is CALRDRYNEQFF. The CDR3 DNA follows: TGTGCCCTCCGGGACCGATACAATGAGCAGTTCTTC. The whole variable domain, remainder taken from reference TRBV28 and TRBJ2-1, is DVKVTQSSRYLVKRTGEKVFLECVQDMDHENMFWYRQDPGLGLRLIYFSYDVKMKEKGDIPEGYSVSREKKERFSLILESASTNQTSMYLCALRDRYNEQFFGPGTRLTVL.